The 25 T cell receptor beta chains below were found in one sample sequenced in a study of cytomegalovirus exposure and HLA in healthy donors. PCR was performed using 60 Vbeta and 13 Jbeta primers. Clones were sequenced by immunoSEQ multiplex PCR, and TCRdb holds only the in-frame ones, with some missing. The sample lists some 170,000 clones; more than 65% were seen once. Material for sequencing was PBMCs. The source is a man aged 18 to 30 in good health and CMV-seropositive.

The chain joins TRBV6-1 to TRBJ2-7; 9 bases match TRBD1. V lost 4 bases to trimming and J lost 6 bases; unmatched junction nucleotides: 1. This CDR3 is built from 12 residues. CDR1 is MNHNS, CDR2 SASEGT, per germline. CDR3 amino acids: CASSGQGVEQYV. The DNA for the CDR3 is TGTGCCAGCAGTGGACAGGGGGTCGAGCAGTACGTC.

The rearrangement uses TRBV6-1 and TRBJ2-5; 7 nucleotides match TRBD2. The V and J ends lost 0 bases and 1 base, in that order; junction bases with no gene match: 2. The germline CDR1 and CDR2 sequences are MNHNS and SASEGT. The length of the CDR3 is 15 residues. CDR3 DNA: TGTGCCAGCAGTGAAGCGGGGGGGACCCAAGAGACCCAGTACTTC. This gives the protein CASSEAGGTQETQYF.

The V gene is TRBV13, the J gene TRBJ1-4, with 9 bases identical to TRBD1. CDR3 length: 14 residues. The V gene's germline CDR1 is PRHDT and CDR2 FYEKMQ (reference sequence). Trimming cost V 5 bases and J 5 bases; bases outside gene matches: 3. The CDR3 here is CASSLGQGNEKLFF. The CDR3 nucleotides read TGTGCCAGCAGCCTTGGACAGGGGAATGAAAAACTGTTTTTT.

This rearrangement joins TRBV9 to TRBJ2-1, with 9 bases matching TRBD1. The CDR3 loop spans 13 amino acids. The ends lost 3 bases at V and 9 bases at J; junction bases unmatched: 4. The germline V gene encodes CDR1 SGDLS and CDR2 YYNGEE. CDR3 region: CASSATGGGEQFF. CDR3 DNA sequence: TGTGCCAGCAGCGCGACAGGGGGTGGTGAGCAGTTCTTC.

This clone occurred a few times. The chain combines TRBV5-6 with TRBJ1-2; D not certain. V gave up 6 bases and J gave up 4 bases, with 19 bases separating them. Germline loops: CDR1 SGHDT, CDR2 YYEEEE. The CDR3 is made up of 15 amino acids. The CDR3 protein is CASTDQIRELYGYTF. The CDR3 DNA follows: TGTGCCAGCACGGATCAAATTCGGGAACTCTATGGCTACACCTTC.

Turning to this clone: Other nucleotide sequences from this sample produce the same CDR3. The genes are TRBV14 and TRBJ2-3, with D possibly matching TRBD1 (6 bases). Looked up from germline, CDR1 is SGHDN and CDR2 is FVKESK. CDR3 length equals 15 residues. V shed 1 base and J shed 0 bases, with 8 bases lying between them. The CDR3 bases are TGTGCCAGCAGCCAAGGACAGGCTAGCACAGATACGCAGTATTTT. Protein sequence: CASSQGQASTDTQYF.

This clone has more than one count but fewer than ten. The CDR3 region is CASQGSNTEAFF. The CDR3 DNA sequence: TGTGCCAGCCAGGGTTCGAACACTGAAGCTTTCTTT. The chain joins TRBV28 to TRBJ1-1; TRBD1 might be the D (5 bases). The ends were cut back, 8 bases at V and 1 base at J, with 8 bases in the middle. This CDR3 region has 12 residues. The V gene's germline CDR1 is MDHEN and CDR2 SYDVKM.

Details on this clone: The sample holds other DNA sequences that translate to the same CDR3. The chain joins TRBV11-3 to TRBJ2-5; 11 bases are shared with TRBD2. CDR3 length equals 16 residues. The trim removed 4 bases at V and 3 bases at J, leaving 7 bases unmatched. CDR1 and CDR2 from the germline V gene are SGHNT and YENEEA. CDR3 residues: CASSSRSGRAEETQYF. For the CDR3, the DNA is TGTGCCAGCAGCTCACGTAGCGGGAGGGCCGAAGAGACCCAGTACTTC.

In this sample, this clone turned up once. The V gene is TRBV7-9, the J gene TRBJ1-5; TRBD1 might be the D (6 bases). CDR3 length: 16 residues. V lost 4 bases to trimming and J lost 4 bases, with 17 bases between them. Germline CDR1 and CDR2: SEHNR and FQNEAQ (reference sequence). The CDR3 region has the DNA TGTGCCAGCAGCTCTTCAAGGGGCCAGGGGAATCAGCCCCAGCATTTT. It encodes CASSSSRGQGNQPQHF.

The V gene is TRBV5-6, the J gene TRBJ2-1, with 9 bases that match TRBD2. Trimming cost V 0 bases and J 4 bases; bases outside gene matches: 5. This CDR3 contains 16 residues. Germline V gene sequence: CDR1 SGHDT, CDR2 YYEEEE. The CDR3, as DNA: TGTGCCAGCAGCTTGGGGGCGGGGGGGCAGTACAATGAGCAGTTCTTC. Protein sequence: CASSLGAGGQYNEQFF.

There are a few counts of this clone. V usage is TRBV19 and J usage is TRBJ1-1; D is uncertain. The CDR3 is 12 residues long. Germline V CDR1 and CDR2: LNHDA, SQIVND (reference sequence). The ends were cut back, 6 bases at V and 7 bases at J, with 12 bases in the middle. Here the CDR3 reads CASRLSGGEAFF. CDR3 bases: TGTGCCAGTAGACTATCAGGAGGTGAAGCTTTCTTT.

The chain has TRBV6-1 and TRBJ2-7; D is perhaps TRBD2 (6 bases). V dropped 6 bases and J dropped 3 bases, with 15 bases sitting between them. In germline, CDR1 is MNHNS, CDR2 SASEGT. The CDR3 length is 14 residues. The CDR3 DNA reads TGTGCCAGCAGCGGGTACCGGCGGGACTACGAGCAGTACGTC. As protein: CASSGYRRDYEQYV.

This rearrangement joins TRBV6-1 to TRBJ2-1, with 11 bases lining up with TRBD2. CDR1 and CDR2 from the germline V gene are MNHNS and SASEGT. This CDR3 has 14 amino acids. J gave up 8 bases and V 6 bases, and 6 bases lay outside the gene matches. For the CDR3, the DNA is TGTGCCAGCAGACTAGCGGGAGAACCCGATGAGCAGTTCTTC. Protein sequence: CASRLAGEPDEQFF.

The chain couples TRBV6-1 to TRBJ1-2; D gene ambiguous. Germline assignment: CDR1 MNHNS and CDR2 SASEGT. The V and J ends lost 2 bases and 4 bases respectively, with 8 bases between them. The CDR3 consists of 13 residues. The CDR3 loop reads CASSENILYGYTF. DNA of the CDR3: TGTGCCAGCAGTGAAAACATCCTCTATGGCTACACCTTC.

The chain recombines TRBV11-3 with TRBJ2-2; the D gene is possibly TRBD1 (6 bases). Germline CDR1 SGHNT, CDR2 YENEEA. The CDR3 totals 18 residues. The V end was cut by 0 bases, the J end by 1 base, with 15 bases between. DNA for the CDR3: TGTGCCAGCAGCTTAGACTTTCTCGGGACAAAGAACACCGGGGAGCTGTTTTTT. Translating gives CASSLDFLGTKNTGELFF.

The chain has TRBV7-9 and TRBJ2-2, with D maybe TRBD2 (5 bases). The CDR3 contains 16 residues. V shed 5 bases and J shed 6 bases, with 19 bases lying between them. Looked up from germline, CDR1 is SEHNR and CDR2 is FQNEAQ (reference sequence). The CDR3 sequence: CASSPAGEGRPGELFF. CDR3 nucleotide sequence: TGTGCCAGCAGCCCAGCCGGGGAAGGGCGGCCCGGGGAGCTGTTTTTT.

The V and J genes are TRBV19 and TRBJ1-2; 9 bases map to TRBD1. The V and J ends lost 6 bases and 8 bases, in that order; junction bases with no gene match: 16. Germline loops: CDR1 LNHDA, CDR2 SQIVND (reference sequence). This CDR3 comprises 16 residues. CDR3 sequence: CASRTRDRAIARGYTF. In DNA, the CDR3 is TGTGCCAGTAGAACCAGGGACAGGGCCATAGCACGGGGCTACACCTTC.

This rearrangement joins TRBV7-2 to TRBJ2-3; a possible D gene is TRBD1 (5 bases). Germline CDR1 and CDR2: SGHTA and FQGNSA. The V end lost 1 base, the J end lost 0 bases, and 20 bases lay between the germline ends. The CDR3 spans 19 residues. CDR3 DNA sequence: TGTGCCAGCAGCTTAGAAGGGCCAAGGGGTGCTACAAGCACAGATACGCAGTATTTT. The encoded protein is CASSLEGPRGATSTDTQYF.

This chain joins TRBV9 and TRBJ2-2; tentatively, D is TRBD1 (6 bases). The V end was cut by 4 bases, the J end by 6 bases, with 10 bases between. CDR1 is SGDLS and CDR2 is YYNGEE in the germline V gene. This CDR3 region has 13 residues. In DNA, the CDR3 is TGTGCCAGCAGCAAACAGGGTGCCGGGGAGCTGTTTTTT. This codes for CASSKQGAGELFF. Using reference TRBV9 and TRBJ2-2 for the parts outside the CDR3, the full variable domain is DSGVTQTPKHLITATGQRVTLRCSPRSGDLSVYWYQQSLDQGLQFLIQYYNGEERAKGNILERFSAQQFPDLHSELNLSSLELGDSALYFCASSKQGAGELFFGEGSRLTVL.

The table lists this clone with many counts. The chain employs TRBV5-6 and TRBJ1-3, with a possible D match to TRBD1 (6 bases). The V and J ends lost 5 bases and 7 bases respectively, with 16 bases between them. CDR1 is SGHDT and CDR2 is YYEEEE in the germline V gene. The CDR3 is 14 amino acids. Written as DNA, the CDR3 is TGTGCCAGCAGTCCAGGACAGCTGGGGAACACCATATATTTT. This gives the protein CASSPGQLGNTIYF.

The table lists this clone with a few counts. This rearrangement joins TRBV6-5 to TRBJ1-1; D possibly corresponds to TRBD1 (6 bases). V was shortened by 7 bases and J by 3 bases, with 15 bases between the two germline ends. The CDR3 spans 14 residues. The germline V gene has CDR1 MNHEY and CDR2 SVGAGI. CDR3 protein: CASKGTISDTEAFF. CDR3 in DNA: TGTGCCAGCAAGGGGACAATATCGGACACTGAAGCTTTCTTT.

The J gene is TRBJ1-4, the V gene TRBV15; D is undetermined. The V gene's germline CDR1 is LNHNV and CDR2 YYDKDF (reference sequence). The CDR3 contains 11 residues. V dropped 8 bases and J dropped 7 bases, with 8 bases sitting between them. CDR3 DNA: TGTGCCACCCAGTCGGGTGAAAAACTGTTTTTT. It encodes CATQSGEKLFF.

The V gene is TRBV9, the J gene TRBJ2-3; no reliable D call. Trimming shortened V by 2 bases and J by 4 bases, and 8 bases separated the two germline ends. In germline, CDR1 is SGDLS, CDR2 YYNGEE. The CDR3 has 13 amino acids. CDR3 protein: CASSVGQPDTQYF. CDR3 DNA: TGTGCCAGCAGCGTTGGGCAACCAGATACGCAGTATTTT.

The chain is built from TRBV2 and TRBJ1-1, with a weak D call TRBD1 (5 bases). Trimming removed 7 bases at V and 4 bases at J, with 13 bases between. This CDR3 is built from 13 residues. The germline V gene has CDR1 SNHLY and CDR2 FYNNEI. The CDR3 bases are TGTGCCAGCATTCCGGGGGTCTCCACTGAAGCTTTCTTT. It yields the protein CASIPGVSTEAFF.

The chain recombines TRBV4-1 with TRBJ2-3, with D hard to call. Germline V gene sequence: CDR1 MGHRA, CDR2 YSYEKL. The CDR3 spans 14 residues. V lost 3 bases and J lost 2, with 9 bases in between. The CDR3 DNA sequence: TGCGCCAGCAGCCAGGGCCAGAACACAGATACGCAGTATTTT. Its translation: CASSQGQNTDTQYF.